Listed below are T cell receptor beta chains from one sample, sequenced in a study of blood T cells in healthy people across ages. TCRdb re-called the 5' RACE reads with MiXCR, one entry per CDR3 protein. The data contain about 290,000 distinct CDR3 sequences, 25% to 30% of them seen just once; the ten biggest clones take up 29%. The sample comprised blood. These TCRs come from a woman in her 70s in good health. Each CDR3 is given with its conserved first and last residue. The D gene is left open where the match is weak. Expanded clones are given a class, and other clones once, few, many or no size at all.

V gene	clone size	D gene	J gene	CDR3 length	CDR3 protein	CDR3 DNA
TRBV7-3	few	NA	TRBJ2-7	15	CASSPLPGPIYEQYF	TGTGCCAGCAGCCCCTTACCGGGACCTATCTACGAGCAGTACTTC
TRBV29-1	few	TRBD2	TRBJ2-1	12	CSVEEPSGEQFF	TGCAGCGTTGAAGAGCCTAGCGGGGAGCAGTTCTTC
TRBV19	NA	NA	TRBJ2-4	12	CACRDPKNIQYF	TGTGCCTGCAGGGATCCCAAAAACATTCAGTACTTC
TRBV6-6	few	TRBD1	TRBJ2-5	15	CASREGQGGLGTQYF	TGTGCCAGCAGGGAAGGACAGGGAGGTCTCGGGACCCAGTACTTC
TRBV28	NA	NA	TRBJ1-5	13	CASSRGGWEPQHF	TGTGCCAGCAGTAGAGGAGGGTGGGAGCCCCAGCATTTT
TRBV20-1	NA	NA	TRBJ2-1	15	CSARDYQRSYNEQFF	TGCAGTGCTAGAGATTACCAGCGCTCCTACAATGAGCAGTTCTTC
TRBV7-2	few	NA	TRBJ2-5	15	CASSPGGLVSETQYF	TGTGCCAGCAGCCCAGGGGGACTAGTCTCCGAGACCCAGTACTTC
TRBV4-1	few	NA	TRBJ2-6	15	CASSQEGTGANVLTF	TGCGCCAGCAGCCAAGAGGGGACTGGGGCCAACGTCCTGACTTTC
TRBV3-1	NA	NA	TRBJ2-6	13	CASTGSGANVLTF	TGTGCCAGTACAGGGTCTGGGGCCAACGTCCTGACTTTC
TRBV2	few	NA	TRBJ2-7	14	CASRSDFLLGEQYF	TGTGCCAGCAGGAGCGACTTTCTCCTGGGGGAGCAGTACTTC
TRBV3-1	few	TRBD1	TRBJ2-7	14	CASSQGQGSYEQYF	TGTGCCAGCAGCCAGGGACAGGGGAGCTACGAGCAGTACTTC
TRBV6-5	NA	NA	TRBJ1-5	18	CASSYSGVRGRGNQPQHF	TGTGCCAGCAGTTACTCGGGGGTAAGGGGCCGCGGCAATCAGCCCCAGCATTTT
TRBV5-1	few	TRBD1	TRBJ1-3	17	CASSSVTGKGSGNTIYF	TGCGCCAGCAGCTCCGTGACAGGGAAGGGGTCTGGAAACACCATATATTTT
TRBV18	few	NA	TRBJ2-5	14	CASSLEILNNPQYF	TGTGCCAGCTCCCTGGAAATCCTCAACAACCCCCAGTACTTC
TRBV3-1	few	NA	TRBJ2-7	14	CASSRPSGGYEQYF	TGTGCCAGCTCACGACCCTCAGGCGGCTACGAGCAGTACTTC
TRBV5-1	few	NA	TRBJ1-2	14	CASSLAGEVRGYTF	TGCGCCAGCAGCTTGGCTGGGGAGGTGCGGGGCTACACCTTC
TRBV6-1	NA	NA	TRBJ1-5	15	CASRRGLGPGQPQHF	TGTGCCAGCAGGAGAGGACTGGGGCCTGGGCAGCCCCAGCATTTT
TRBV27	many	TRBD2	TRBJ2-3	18	CASSLTSRLAGVGDTQYF	TGTGCCAGCAGTTTGACCTCCCGGCTAGCGGGAGTAGGGGATACGCAGTATTTT
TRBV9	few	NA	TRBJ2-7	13	CASSVASGLEQYF	TGTGCCAGCAGCGTAGCCTCCGGGTTAGAGCAGTACTTT
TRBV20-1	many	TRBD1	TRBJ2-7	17	CSASPGTGSLGSYEQYF	TGCAGTGCGAGTCCCGGGACAGGGTCCCTAGGCTCCTACGAGCAGTACTTC
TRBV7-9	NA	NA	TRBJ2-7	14	CASSALRSFYEQYF	TGTGCCAGCAGCGCCTTAAGAAGTTTCTACGAGCAGTACTTC
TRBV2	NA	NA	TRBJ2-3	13	CASSETGTGTQYF	TGTGCCAGCAGTGAAACGGGCACAGGTACGCAGTATTTT
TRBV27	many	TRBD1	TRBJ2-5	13	CASSPRGPKDQYF	TGTGCCAGCAGTCCGAGGGGGCCGAAAGATCAGTACTTC
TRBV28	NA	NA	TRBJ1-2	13	CASSLQDPYGYTF	TGTGCCAGCAGTTTGCAGGATCCTTATGGCTACACCTTC
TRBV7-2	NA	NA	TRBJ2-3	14	CASTAPGPLNTQYF	TGTGCCAGCACCGCACCAGGGCCCTTAAATACGCAGTATTTT
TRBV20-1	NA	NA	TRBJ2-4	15	CSATDQGLAKNIQYF	TGCAGTGCTACCGACCAGGGGCTAGCCAAAAACATTCAGTACTTC
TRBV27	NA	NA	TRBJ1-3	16	CASSPLDRRSGNTIYF	TGTGCCAGCAGTCCCTTGGACAGAAGAAGTGGAAACACCATATATTTT
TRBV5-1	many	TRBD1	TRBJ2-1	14	CASSWGTGTNEQFF	TGCGCCAGCAGCTGGGGGACAGGGACGAATGAGCAGTTCTTC
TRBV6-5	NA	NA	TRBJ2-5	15	CASRPRRAGRETQYF	TGTGCCAGCAGACCCAGGAGGGCAGGGAGGGAGACCCAGTACTTC
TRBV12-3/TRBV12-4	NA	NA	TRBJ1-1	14	CASSLLWENTEAFF	TGTGCCAGCAGTTTACTTTGGGAGAACACTGAAGCTTTCTTT
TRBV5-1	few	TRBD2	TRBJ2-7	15	CASSPDPGLAAEQYF	TGCGCCAGCAGCCCGGACCCGGGACTAGCGGCCGAGCAGTACTTC
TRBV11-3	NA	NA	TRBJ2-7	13	CASSLRETYEQYF	TGTGCCAGCAGCCTCAGGGAAACCTACGAGCAGTACTTC
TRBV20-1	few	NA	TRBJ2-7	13	CSAESGVTYEQYF	TGCAGTGCAGAGAGCGGAGTCACCTACGAGCAGTACTTC
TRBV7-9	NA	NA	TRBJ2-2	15	CASSFSVAKSGELFF	TGTGCCAGCAGCTTCTCCGTTGCGAAATCCGGGGAGCTGTTTTTT
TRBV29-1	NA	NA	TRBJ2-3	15	CSVLIGWTGTDTQYF	TGCAGCGTCCTAATAGGATGGACAGGCACAGATACGCAGTATTTT
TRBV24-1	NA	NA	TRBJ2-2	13	CATSEPGPGELFF	TGTGCCACCAGTGAACCTGGCCCCGGGGAGCTGTTTTTT
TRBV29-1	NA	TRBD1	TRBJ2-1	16	CSVLQGASSSYNEQFF	TGCAGCGTTTTACAGGGGGCTTCTTCCTCCTACAATGAGCAGTTCTTC
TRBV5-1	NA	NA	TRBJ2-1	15	CASSLVQADYNEQFF	TGCGCCAGCAGCTTAGTCCAGGCAGACTACAATGAGCAGTTCTTC
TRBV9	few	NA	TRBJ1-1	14	CASSAIPGSTEAFF	TGTGCCAGCAGCGCTATCCCGGGGTCCACTGAAGCTTTCTTT
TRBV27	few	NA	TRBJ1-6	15	CASSPVSIYNSPLHF	TGTGCCAGCAGTCCCGTTTCGATCTATAATTCACCCCTCCACTTT
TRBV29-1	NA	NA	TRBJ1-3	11	CSGFVGNTIYF	TGCAGCGGCTTCGTCGGAAACACCATATATTTT
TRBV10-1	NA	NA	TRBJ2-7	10	CASLAYGQYF	TGCGCCAGCCTAGCTTACGGGCAGTACTTC
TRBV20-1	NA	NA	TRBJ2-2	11	CSAREDGELFF	TGCAGTGCTAGAGAAGACGGGGAGCTGTTTTTT
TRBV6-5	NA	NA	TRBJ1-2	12	CASRDTAYGYTF	TGTGCCAGCAGGGACACAGCCTATGGCTACACCTTC
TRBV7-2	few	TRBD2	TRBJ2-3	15	CASSLTSGSSDSQYF	TGTGCCAGCAGCTTAACTAGCGGGAGCTCAGATTCGCAGTATTTT
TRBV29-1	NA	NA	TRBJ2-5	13	CSASGTCTYGQYF	TGCAGCGCGTCCGGGACTTGCACCTACGGGCAGTACTTC
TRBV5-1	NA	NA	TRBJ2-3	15	CARPPGRALTDTQYF	TGCGCCAGGCCACCTGGGCGGGCTCTAACAGATACGCAGTATTTT
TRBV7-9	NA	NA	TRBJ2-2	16	CASSLSESPGTGELFF	TGTGCCAGCAGCTTAAGCGAATCCCCTGGCACCGGGGAGCTGTTTTTT
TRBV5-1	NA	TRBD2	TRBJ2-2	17	CASSPSAAGGNTGELFF	TGCGCCAGCAGCCCATCAGCGGCGGGAGGGAACACCGGGGAGCTGTTTTTT
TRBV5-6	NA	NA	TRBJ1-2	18	CASSVAGDFSPGSYGYTF	TGTGCCAGCAGTGTCGCTGGGGACTTCTCCCCCGGTTCCTATGGCTACACCTTC
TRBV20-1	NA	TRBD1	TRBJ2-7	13	CSAIDRAWDEQYF	TGCAGTGCTATAGACAGGGCTTGGGACGAGCAGTACTTC
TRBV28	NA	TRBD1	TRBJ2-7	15	CAASSGTANSYEQYF	TGTGCCGCCTCGTCAGGGACAGCCAACTCCTACGAGCAGTACTTC
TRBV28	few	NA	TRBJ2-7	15	CASRESGGPTYEQYF	TGTGCCAGCAGGGAAAGTGGGGGGCCCACCTACGAGCAGTACTTC